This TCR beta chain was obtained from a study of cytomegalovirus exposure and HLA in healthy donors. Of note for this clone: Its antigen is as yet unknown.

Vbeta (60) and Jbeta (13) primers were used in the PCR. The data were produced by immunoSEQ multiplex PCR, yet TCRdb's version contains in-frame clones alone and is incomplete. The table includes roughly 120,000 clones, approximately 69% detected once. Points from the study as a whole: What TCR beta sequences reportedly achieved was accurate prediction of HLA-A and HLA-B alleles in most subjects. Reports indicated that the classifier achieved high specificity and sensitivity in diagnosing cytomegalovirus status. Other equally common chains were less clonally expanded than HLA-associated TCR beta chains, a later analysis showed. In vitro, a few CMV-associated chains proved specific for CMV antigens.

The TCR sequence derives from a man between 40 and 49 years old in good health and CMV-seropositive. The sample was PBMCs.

The DNA of the CDR3 is TGTGCCAGCAGCTTAGCGAGTGGACAGGGAGAGACCCAGTACTTC. Its protein product is CASSLASGQGETQYF. This chain links TRBV7-9 with TRBJ2-5, with 8 bases matching TRBD1. Per the germline V gene, CDR1 is SEHNR and CDR2 is FQNEAQ (reference sequence). The CDR3 is made up of 15 amino acids. The ends lost 0 bases at V and 4 bases at J; junction bases unmatched: 4.